This entry is about one T cell receptor beta chain. Its antigen is currently unknown. 13 Jbeta primers and 60 Vbeta primers were used for the PCR. The assay was immunoSEQ multiplex PCR, and TCRdb's table has in-frame clones only and misses some. In total, the table holds under 200,000 clones. This sample was taken from a study of cytomegalovirus exposure and HLA in healthy donors. Overall study results and limits: There was a cluster of highly shared sequence variants that was likely a sequencing artifact. Per a prior analysis, the majority of TCR beta V segments were productive roughly 87% or roughly 30% of the time.

The CDR3 is made up of 15 amino acids. Unmatched junction bases numbered 14, after V lost 4 bases and J lost 12 bases. Germline loops: CDR1 SGDLS, CDR2 YYNGEE. Input material: PBMCs. The receptor was derived from a man aged 25 to 40 in good health and CMV-seronegative. The chain uses TRBV9 and TRBJ1-4; 8 positions match TRBD1. The DNA of the CDR3 is TGTGCCAGCAGCCCTCGGACAGGGTCCTTTCTCGAACTGTTTTTT. It specifies CASSPRTGSFLELFF.